The clone carrying this TCR beta chain has ten or more counts. Its antigen is not identified. Authors of the study amplified TCR beta CDR3 regions from RNA transcripts. With the HTBI primer set, the TCR CDR3 went through a first round of RT-PCR. TCRdb redid the calling of the multiplex PCR reads with MiXCR, one entry per CDR3 protein. The repertoire holds approximately 690,000 distinct CDR3 sequences, with about 15% as singletons. These data originate in a study of T cells in Graves' hyperthyroidism and ophthalmopathy. Study-level points and caveats: Also found in blood were most expanded thyroid clonotypes above 0.001. In the analysis, a 13 V-J model separated ophthalmopathy from stable hyperthyroidism.

A patient was excluded if there was uncontrolled infection, other autoimmune disease, pregnancy or lactation. Unmatched junction bases numbered 5, after V lost 5 bases and J lost 5 bases. Per germline, CDR1 KGHSH and CDR2 LQKENI. The CDR3 runs 14 residues. This clonotype was obtained from a woman between 45 and 60 years old with Graves' ophthalmopathy. The chain couples TRBV18 to TRBJ2-1; 8 nucleotides line up with TRBD2. Sample: blood. CDR3 nucleotide sequence: TGTGCCAGCTCAATCAAGACTAGCGACAATGAGCAGTTCTTC. Translated, it gives CASSIKTSDNEQFF.